This TCR beta chain came from a study of OX40 agonist ivuxolimab in advanced cancers. TCRdb keeps only in-frame clones here, not all; method: immunoSEQ multiplex PCR. The profile covers 20,000 to 25,000 clones, with roughly 79% appearing a single time and 10% to 15% taken by the ten largest. The source of this sequence is an adult with an advanced solid tumor such as melanoma, head and neck, liver or kidney cancer. Sample: CD4+ or CD8+ T cells sorted from blood, taken in a trial of the OX40 agonist ivuxolimab.

CDR3 region: CASSLVVGGLGSPLHF. CDR3 bases: TGTGCCAGCAGCTTGGTTGTGGGCGGATTAGGTTCACCCCTCCACTTT. The V and J genes are TRBV11-2 and TRBJ1-6, with D unclear. The V end was cut by 3 bases, the J end by 9 bases, with 18 bases between. The CDR3 length is 16 residues. Germline loops: CDR1 SGHAT, CDR2 FQNNGV. Based on the CDR3 plus reference TRBV11-2 and TRBJ1-6, the full variable domain is EAGVAQSPRYKIIEKRQSVAFWCNPISGHATLYWYQQILGQGPKLLIQFQNNGVVDDSQLPKDRFSAERLKGVDSTLKIQPAKLEDSAVYLCASSLVVGGLGSPLHFGNGTRLTVT.